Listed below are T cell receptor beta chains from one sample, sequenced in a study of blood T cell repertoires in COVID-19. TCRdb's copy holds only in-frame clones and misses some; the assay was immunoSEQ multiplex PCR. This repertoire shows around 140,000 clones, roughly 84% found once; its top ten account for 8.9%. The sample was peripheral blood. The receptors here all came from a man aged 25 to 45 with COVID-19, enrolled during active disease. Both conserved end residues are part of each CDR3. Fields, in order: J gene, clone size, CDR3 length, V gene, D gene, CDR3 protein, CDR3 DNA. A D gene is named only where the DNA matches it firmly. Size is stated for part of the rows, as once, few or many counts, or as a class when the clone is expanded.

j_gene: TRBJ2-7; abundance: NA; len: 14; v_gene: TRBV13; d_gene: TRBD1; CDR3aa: CASSPGTGGFEQYF; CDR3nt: TGTGCCAGCAGCCCGGGGACAGGGGGCTTCGAGCAGTACTTC
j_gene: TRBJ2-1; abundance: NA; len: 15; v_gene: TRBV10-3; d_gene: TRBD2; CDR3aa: CAIRASGRAYNEQFF; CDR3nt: TGTGCCATCAGGGCAAGCGGGAGGGCCTACAATGAGCAGTTCTTC
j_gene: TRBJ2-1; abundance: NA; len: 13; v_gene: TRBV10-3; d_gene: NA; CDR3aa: CAIKADSQNEQFF; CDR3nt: TGTGCCATCAAGGCGGACTCACAGAATGAGCAGTTCTTC
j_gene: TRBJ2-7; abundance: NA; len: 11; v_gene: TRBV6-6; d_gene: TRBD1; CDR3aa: CASSYSDRGYF; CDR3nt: TGTGCCAGCAGTTACTCCGACAGGGGGTACTTC
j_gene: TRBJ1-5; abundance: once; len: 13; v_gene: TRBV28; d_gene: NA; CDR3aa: CASLNGFNQPQHF; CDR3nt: TGTGCCAGCCTTAACGGGTTCAATCAGCCCCAGCATTTT
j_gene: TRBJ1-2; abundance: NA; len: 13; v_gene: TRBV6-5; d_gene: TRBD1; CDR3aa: CASSRGQAYGYTF; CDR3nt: TGTGCCAGCAGTCGAGGACAGGCCTATGGCTACACCTTC
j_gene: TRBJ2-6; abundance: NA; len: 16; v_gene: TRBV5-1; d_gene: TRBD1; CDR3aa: CASSAGQGSGANVLTF; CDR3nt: TGCGCCAGCAGCGCGGGACAGGGTTCTGGGGCCAACGTCCTGACTTTC
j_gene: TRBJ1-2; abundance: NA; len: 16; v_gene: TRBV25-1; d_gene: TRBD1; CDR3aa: CASSASGTGALRGYTF; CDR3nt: TGTGCCAGCAGTGCCTCCGGGACAGGGGCGCTGAGGGGCTACACCTTC
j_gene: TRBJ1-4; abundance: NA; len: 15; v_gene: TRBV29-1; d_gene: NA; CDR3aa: CSVEAAEATNEKLFF; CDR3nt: TGCAGCGTTGAGGCTGCTGAGGCAACTAATGAAAAACTGTTTTTT
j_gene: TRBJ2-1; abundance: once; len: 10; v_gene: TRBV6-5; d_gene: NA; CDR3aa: CASGLNEQFF; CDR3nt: TGTGCCAGCGGCCTGAATGAGCAGTTCTTC
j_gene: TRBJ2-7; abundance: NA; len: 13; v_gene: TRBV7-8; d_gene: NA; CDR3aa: CASSRTEGYEQYF; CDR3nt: TGTGCCAGCAGCCGTACCGAGGGCTACGAGCAGTACTTC
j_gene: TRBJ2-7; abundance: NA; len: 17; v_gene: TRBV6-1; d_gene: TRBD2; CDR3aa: CASSEAGLAGVGYEQYF; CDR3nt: TGTGCCAGCAGTGAAGCTGGACTAGCGGGAGTTGGGTACGAGCAGTACTTC
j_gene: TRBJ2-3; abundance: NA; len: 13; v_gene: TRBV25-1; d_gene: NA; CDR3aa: CASSESAAYTQYF; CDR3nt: TGTGCCAGCAGTGAATCCGCGGCGTATACGCAGTATTTT
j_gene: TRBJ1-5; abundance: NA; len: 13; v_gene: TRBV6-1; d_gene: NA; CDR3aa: CASSEAGGTAQHF; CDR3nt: TGTGCCAGCAGTGAAGCGGGGGGAACAGCCCAGCATTTT
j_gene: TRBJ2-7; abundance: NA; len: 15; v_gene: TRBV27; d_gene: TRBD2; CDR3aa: CASRPTSGRPLEQYF; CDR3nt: TGTGCCAGCAGGCCCACTAGCGGGAGGCCCCTCGAGCAGTACTTC
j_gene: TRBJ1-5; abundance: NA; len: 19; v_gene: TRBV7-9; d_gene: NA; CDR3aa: CASSLIRQIQSYSNQPQHF; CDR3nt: TGTGCCAGCAGCTTAATTAGACAGATACAGTCTTATAGCAATCAGCCCCAGCATTTT
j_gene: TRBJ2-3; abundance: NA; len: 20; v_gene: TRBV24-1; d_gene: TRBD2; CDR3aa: CATSDSYGTSGTGHQDTQYF; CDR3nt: TGTGCCACCAGTGATTCCTACGGGACTAGCGGGACCGGGCATCAAGATACGCAGTATTTT
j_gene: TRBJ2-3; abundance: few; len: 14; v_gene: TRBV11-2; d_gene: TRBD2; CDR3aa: CASRGPSGTDTQYF; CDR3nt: TGTGCCAGCCGAGGCCCTAGCGGGACTGATACGCAGTATTTT
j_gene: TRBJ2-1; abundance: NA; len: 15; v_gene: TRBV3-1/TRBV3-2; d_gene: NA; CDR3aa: CASSQVQGDYNEQFF; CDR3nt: TGTGCCAGCAGCCAAGTCCAAGGAGACTACAATGAGCAGTTCTTC
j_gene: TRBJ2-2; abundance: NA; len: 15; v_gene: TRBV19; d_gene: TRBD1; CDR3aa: CASSTGTGGTGELFF; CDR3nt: TGTGCCAGTAGTACAGGGACAGGGGGCACCGGGGAGCTGTTTTTT
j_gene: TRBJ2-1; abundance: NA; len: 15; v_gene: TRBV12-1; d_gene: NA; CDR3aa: CASSSGPGGNNEQFF; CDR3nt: TGTGCCAGCAGCTCTGGGCCGGGAGGAAACAATGAGCAGTTCTTC
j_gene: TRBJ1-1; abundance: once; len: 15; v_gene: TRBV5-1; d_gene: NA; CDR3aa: CASSLVGQTNTEAFF; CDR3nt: TGCGCCAGCAGCTTGGTCGGACAGACGAACACTGAAGCTTTCTTT